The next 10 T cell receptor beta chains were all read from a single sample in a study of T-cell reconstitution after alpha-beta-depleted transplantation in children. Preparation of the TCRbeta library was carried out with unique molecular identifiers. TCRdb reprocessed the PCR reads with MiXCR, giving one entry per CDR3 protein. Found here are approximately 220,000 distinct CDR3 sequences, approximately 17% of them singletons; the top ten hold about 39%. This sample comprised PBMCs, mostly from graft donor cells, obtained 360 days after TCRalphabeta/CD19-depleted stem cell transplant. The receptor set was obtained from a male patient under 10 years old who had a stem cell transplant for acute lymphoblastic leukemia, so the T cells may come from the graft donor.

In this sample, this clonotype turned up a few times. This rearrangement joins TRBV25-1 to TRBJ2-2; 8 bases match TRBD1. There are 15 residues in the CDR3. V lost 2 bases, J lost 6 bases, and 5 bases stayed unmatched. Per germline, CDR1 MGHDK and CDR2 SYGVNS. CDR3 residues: CASSESPTGAGELFF. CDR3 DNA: TGTGCCAGCAGTGAAAGCCCGACAGGGGCCGGGGAGCTGTTTTTT. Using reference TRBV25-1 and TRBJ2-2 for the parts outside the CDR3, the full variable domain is EADIYQTPRYLVIGTGKKITLECSQTMGHDKMYWYQQDPGMELHLIHYSYGVNSTEKGDLSSESTVSRIRTEHFPLTLESARPSHTSQYLCASSESPTGAGELFFGEGSRLTVL.

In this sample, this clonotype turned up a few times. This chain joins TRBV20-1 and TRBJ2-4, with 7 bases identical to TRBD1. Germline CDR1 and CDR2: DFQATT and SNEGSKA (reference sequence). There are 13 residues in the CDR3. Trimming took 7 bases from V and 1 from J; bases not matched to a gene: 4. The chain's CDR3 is CSGPTGAKNIQYF. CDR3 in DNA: TGCAGTGGCCCGACAGGGGCCAAAAACATTCAGTACTTC.

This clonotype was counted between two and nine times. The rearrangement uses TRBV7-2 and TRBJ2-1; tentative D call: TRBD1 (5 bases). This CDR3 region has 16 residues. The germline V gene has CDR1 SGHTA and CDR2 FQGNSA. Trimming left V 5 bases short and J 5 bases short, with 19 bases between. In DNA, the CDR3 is TGTGCCAGCAGCCGGTCTGGGGCAGGCACGGACAATGAGCAGTTCTTC. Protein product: CASSRSGAGTDNEQFF.

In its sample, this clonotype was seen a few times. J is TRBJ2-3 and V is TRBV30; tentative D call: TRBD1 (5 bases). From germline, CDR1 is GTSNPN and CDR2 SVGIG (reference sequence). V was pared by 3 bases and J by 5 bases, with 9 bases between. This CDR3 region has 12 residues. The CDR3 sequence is CAWSVQGDTQYF. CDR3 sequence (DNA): TGTGCCTGGAGCGTCCAGGGAGATACGCAGTATTTT. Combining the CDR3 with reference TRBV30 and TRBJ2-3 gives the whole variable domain SQTIHQWPATLVQPVGSPLSLECTVEGTSNPNLYWYRQAAGRGLQLLFYSVGIGQISSEVPQNLSASRPQDRQFILSSKKLLLSDSGFYLCAWSVQGDTQYFGPGTRLTVL.

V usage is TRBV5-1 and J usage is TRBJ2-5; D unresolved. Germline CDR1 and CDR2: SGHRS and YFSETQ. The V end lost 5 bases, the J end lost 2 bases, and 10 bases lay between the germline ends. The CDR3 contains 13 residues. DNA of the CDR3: TGCGCCAGCAGTTTCTCCCCACAAGAGACCCAGTACTTC. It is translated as CASSFSPQETQYF.

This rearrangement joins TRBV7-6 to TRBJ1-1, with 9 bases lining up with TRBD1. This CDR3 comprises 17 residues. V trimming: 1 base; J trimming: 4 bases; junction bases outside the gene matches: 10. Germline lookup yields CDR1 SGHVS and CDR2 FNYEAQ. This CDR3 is CASSLVGDRVSATEAFF. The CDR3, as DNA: TGTGCCAGCAGCTTAGTAGGGGACAGGGTTTCGGCCACTGAAGCTTTCTTT.

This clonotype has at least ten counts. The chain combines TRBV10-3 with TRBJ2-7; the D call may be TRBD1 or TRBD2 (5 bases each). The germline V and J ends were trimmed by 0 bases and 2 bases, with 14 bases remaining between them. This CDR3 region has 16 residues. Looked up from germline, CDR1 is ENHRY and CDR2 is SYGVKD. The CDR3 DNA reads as TGTGCCATCAGTGAGTCTACAGGCGGAGGCACCTACGAGCAGTACTTC. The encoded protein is CAISESTGGGTYEQYF.

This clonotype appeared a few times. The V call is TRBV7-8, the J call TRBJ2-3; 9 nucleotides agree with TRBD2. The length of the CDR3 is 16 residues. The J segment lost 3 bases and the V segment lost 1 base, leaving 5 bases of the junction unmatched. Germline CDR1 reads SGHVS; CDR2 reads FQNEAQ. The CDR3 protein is CASSLGSLAGTDTQYF. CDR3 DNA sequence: TGTGCCAGCAGCTTAGGTTCCCTAGCGGGGACAGATACGCAGTATTTT.

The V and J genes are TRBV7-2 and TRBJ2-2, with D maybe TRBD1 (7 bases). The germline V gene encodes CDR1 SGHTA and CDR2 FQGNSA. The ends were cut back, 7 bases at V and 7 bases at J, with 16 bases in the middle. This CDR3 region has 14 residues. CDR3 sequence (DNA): TGTGCCAGCAAACTCCAGGGGGAGGTCGGGGAGCTGTTTTTT. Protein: CASKLQGEVGELFF.

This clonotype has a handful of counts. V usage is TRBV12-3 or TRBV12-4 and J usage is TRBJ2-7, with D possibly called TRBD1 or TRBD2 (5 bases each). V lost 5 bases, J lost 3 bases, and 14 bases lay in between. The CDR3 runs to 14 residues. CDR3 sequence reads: CASSHSGTRYEQYF. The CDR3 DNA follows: TGTGCCAGCAGTCATTCCGGGACCCGCTACGAGCAGTACTTC.